This T cell receptor beta chain was identified during a study of CD8+ T cells in alopecia areata. Study background: Twice daily, treated patients received 5 to 10 mg of oral tofacitinib.

On this clone itself: What it binds is not known.

Study conclusions and caveats: Between patients, shared TCR sequences were less clear than in mice. This was possibly due in part to HLA diversity in the patient population.

Per germline, CDR1 LNHNV and CDR2 YYDKDF (reference sequence). The length of the CDR3 is 16 residues. The V and J ends lost 0 bases and 5 bases respectively, with 16 bases between them. Sequencing used cDNA as its template, made by extracting RNA and reverse transcribing it. This table comes from immunoSEQ multiplex PCR, and its TCRdb copy is limited to in-frame clones, with some not included. The profile shows some 170,000 clones, about 66% of them singletons. This clonotype was obtained from a human donor with alopecia areata. The sample consisted of CD8+ T cells sorted from blood, taken at week 0. The gene calls are TRBV15 and TRBJ1-2, with D possibly matching TRBD1 (5 bases). The CDR3 sequence: CATSRDRAVRGYGYTF. CDR3 DNA sequence: TGTGCCACCAGCAGAGATCGTGCCGTGAGGGGTTATGGCTACACCTTC. The variable domain in full, completed from reference TRBV15 and TRBJ1-2, reads DAMVIQNPRYQVTQFGKPVTLSCSQTLNHNVMYWYQQKSSQAPKLLFHYYDKDFNNEADTPDNFQSRRPNTSFCFLDIRSPGLGDTAMYLCATSRDRAVRGYGYTFGSGTRLTVV.